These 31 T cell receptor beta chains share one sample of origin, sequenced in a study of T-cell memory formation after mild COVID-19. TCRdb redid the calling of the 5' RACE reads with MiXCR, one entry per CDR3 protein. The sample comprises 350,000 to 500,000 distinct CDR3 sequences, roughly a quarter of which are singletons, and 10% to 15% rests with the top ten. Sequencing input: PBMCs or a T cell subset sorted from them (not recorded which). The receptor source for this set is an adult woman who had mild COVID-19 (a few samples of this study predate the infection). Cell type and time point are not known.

The CDR3, as DNA: TGTGCCAGCAGTGACTTGACTGAGTATGGCTACACCTTC. It yields the protein CASSDLTEYGYTF. V and J are TRBV6-1 and TRBJ1-2; D is undetermined. The CDR3 contains 13 residues. Between the trimmed V and J ends, which lost 3 bases and 5 bases, there was a span of 10 bases. The germline V gene encodes CDR1 MNHNS and CDR2 SASEGT.

The CDR3: CATSVEDTQYF. CDR3 bases: TGTGCCACCAGCGTAGAGGATACGCAGTATTTT. The chain links TRBV24-1 to TRBJ2-3; D not resolved. Between the trimmed V and J ends, which lost 7 bases and 6 bases, there was a span of 7 bases. The CDR3 is 11 residues long. Per germline, CDR1 KGHDR and CDR2 SFDVKD.

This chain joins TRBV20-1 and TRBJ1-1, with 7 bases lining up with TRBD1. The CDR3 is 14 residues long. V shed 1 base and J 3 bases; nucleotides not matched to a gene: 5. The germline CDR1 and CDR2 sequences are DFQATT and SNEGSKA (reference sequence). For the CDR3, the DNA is TGCAGTGCTAGAGTGCAGGGGGAATACACTGAAGCTTTCTTT. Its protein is CSARVQGEYTEAFF.

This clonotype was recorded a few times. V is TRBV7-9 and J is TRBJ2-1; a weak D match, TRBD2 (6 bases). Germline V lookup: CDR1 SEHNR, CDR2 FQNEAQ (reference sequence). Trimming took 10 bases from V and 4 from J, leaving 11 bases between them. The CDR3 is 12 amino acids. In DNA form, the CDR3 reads TGTGCCACCCAGGAGGGATACAATGAGCAGTTCTTC. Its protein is CATQEGYNEQFF.

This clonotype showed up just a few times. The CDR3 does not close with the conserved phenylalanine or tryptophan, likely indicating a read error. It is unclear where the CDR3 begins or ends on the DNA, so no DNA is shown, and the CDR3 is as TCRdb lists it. CDR3 sequence: CATSDPAGA. The rearrangement links TRBV24-1 to TRBJ2-2; the table's D call of TRBD1 was not tested on the DNA. The CDR3 region is 9 residues in length, termini included. Germline CDR1 KGHDR, CDR2 SFDVKD.

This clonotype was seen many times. The CDR3, as DNA: TGTGCCAGCAGCTTAGGGACAGGGATAGATGAAAAACTGTTTTTT. It encodes CASSLGTGIDEKLFF. This sequence joins TRBV7-8 and TRBJ1-4; 8 nucleotides agree with TRBD1. The length of the CDR3 is 15 residues. CDR1 is SGHVS and CDR2 is FQNEAQ in the germline V gene. V dropped 1 base and J dropped 6; count of bases not matched to a gene: 4.

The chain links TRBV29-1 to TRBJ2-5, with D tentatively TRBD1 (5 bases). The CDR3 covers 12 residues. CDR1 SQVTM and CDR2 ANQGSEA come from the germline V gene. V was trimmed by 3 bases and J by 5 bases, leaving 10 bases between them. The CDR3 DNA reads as TGCAGCGTTGAGCAGGGTAGGGAGACCCAGTACTTC. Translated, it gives CSVEQGRETQYF.

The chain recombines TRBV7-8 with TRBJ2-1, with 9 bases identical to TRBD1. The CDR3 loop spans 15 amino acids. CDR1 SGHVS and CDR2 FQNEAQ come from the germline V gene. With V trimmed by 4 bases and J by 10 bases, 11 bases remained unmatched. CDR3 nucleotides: TGTGCCAGCAGCTCAGTCCCGGGACAGGGCCGAGAGCAGTTCTTC. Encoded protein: CASSSVPGQGREQFF.

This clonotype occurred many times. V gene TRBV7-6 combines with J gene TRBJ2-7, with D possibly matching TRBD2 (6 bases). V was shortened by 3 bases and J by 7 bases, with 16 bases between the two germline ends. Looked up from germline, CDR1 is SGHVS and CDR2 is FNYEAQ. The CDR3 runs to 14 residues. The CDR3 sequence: CASSFTSHLREQYF. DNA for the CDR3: TGTGCCAGCAGCTTCACTAGCCATTTGCGGGAGCAGTACTTC.

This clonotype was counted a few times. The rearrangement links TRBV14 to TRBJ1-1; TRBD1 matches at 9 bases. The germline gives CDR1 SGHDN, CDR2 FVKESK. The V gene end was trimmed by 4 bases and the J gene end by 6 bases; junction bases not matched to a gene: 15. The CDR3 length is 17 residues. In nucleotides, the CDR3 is TGTGCCAGCAGCCCCTTCCCGGGACAGGGTCTGGGATCTGAAGCTTTCTTT. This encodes CASSPFPGQGLGSEAFF.

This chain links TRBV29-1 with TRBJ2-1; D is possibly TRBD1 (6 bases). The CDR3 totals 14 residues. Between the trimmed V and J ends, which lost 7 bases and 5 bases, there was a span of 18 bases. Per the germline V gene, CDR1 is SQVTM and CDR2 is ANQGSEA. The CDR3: CSAHGGNGDNEQFF. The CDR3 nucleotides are TGCAGCGCCCATGGGGGCAACGGGGACAATGAGCAGTTCTTC.

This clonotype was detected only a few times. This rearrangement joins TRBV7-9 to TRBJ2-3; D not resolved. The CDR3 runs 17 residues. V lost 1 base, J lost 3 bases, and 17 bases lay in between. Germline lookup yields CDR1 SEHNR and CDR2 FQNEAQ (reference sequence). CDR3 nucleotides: TGTGCCAGCAGCTTAGGGCTAATCCGACCAGGTACAGATACGCAGTATTTT. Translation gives CASSLGLIRPGTDTQYF.

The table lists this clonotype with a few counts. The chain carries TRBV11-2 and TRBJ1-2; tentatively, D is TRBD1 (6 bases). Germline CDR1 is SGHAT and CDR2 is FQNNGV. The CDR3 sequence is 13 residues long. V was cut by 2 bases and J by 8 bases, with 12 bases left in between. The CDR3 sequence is CASSLSGAKGYTF. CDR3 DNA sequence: TGTGCCAGCAGCTTATCGGGGGCGAAAGGCTACACCTTC.

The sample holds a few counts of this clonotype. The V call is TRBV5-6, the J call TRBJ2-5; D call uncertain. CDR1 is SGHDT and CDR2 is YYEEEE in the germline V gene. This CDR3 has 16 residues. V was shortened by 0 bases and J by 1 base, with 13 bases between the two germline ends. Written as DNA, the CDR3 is TGTGCCAGCAGCTTGGGGGGTAGGGTAGCCCAAGAGACCCAGTACTTC. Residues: CASSLGGRVAQETQYF.

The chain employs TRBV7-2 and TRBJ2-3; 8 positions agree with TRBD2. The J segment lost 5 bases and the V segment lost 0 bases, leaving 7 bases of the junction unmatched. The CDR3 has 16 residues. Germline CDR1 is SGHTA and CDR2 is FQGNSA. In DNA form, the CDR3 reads TGTGCCAGCAGCTTAGCTGGGCGAGCGGGAGAAGATACGCAGTATTTT. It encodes CASSLAGRAGEDTQYF.

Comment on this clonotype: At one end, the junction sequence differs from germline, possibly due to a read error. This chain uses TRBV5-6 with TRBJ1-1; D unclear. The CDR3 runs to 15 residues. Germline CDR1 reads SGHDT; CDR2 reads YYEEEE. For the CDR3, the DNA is TGTTCCAGCAGCTTGGCCGCCGTGGCAGCCCGTCTATTGATCTTT. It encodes CSSSLAAVAARLLIF.

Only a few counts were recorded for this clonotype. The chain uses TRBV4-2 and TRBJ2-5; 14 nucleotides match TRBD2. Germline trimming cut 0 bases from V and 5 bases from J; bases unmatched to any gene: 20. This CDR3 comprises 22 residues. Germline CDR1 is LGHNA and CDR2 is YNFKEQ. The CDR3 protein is CASSQDPVDPGLAGVGGETQYF. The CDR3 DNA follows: TGTGCCAGCAGCCAAGATCCCGTTGACCCGGGACTAGCGGGAGTAGGGGGTGAGACCCAGTACTTC.

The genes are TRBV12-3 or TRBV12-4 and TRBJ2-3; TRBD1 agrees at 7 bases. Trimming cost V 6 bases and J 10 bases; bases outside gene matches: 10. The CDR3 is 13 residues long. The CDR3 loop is CASRPGADRAQYF. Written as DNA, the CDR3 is TGTGCCAGCAGACCAGGGGCTGACAGGGCGCAGTATTTT.

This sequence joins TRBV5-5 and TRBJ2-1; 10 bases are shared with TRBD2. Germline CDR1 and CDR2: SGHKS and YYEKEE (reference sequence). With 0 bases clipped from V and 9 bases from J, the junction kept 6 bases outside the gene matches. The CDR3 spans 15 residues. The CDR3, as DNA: TGTGCCAGCAGCTTGGTGTCTAGCGGGGGCAGTGAGCAGTTCTTC. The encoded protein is CASSLVSSGGSEQFF.

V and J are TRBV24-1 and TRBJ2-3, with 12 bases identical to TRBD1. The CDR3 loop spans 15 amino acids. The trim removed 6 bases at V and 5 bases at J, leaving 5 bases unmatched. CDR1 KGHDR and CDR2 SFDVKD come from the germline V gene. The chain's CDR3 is CATSTRDRGRDTQYF. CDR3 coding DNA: TGTGCCACCAGTACCCGGGACAGGGGGCGAGATACGCAGTATTTT.

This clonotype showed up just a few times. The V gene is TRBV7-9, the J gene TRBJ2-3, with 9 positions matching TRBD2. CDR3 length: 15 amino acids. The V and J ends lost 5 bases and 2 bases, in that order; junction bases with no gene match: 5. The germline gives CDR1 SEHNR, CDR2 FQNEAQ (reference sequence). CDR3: CASSHSGRPTDTQYF. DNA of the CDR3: TGTGCCAGCAGCCACAGCGGGAGGCCCACAGATACGCAGTATTTT. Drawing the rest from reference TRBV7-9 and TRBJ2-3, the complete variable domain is DTGVSQNPRHKITKRGQNVTFRCDPISEHNRLYWYRQTLGQGPEFLTYFQNEAQLEKSRLLSDRFSAERPKGSFSTLEIQRTEQGDSAMYLCASSHSGRPTDTQYFGPGTRLTVL.

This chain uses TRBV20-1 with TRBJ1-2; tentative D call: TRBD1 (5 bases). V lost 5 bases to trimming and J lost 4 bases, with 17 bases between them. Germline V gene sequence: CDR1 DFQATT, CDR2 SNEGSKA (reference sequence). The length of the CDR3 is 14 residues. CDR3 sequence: CSAGSRARFYGYTF. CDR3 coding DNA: TGCAGTGCTGGATCCAGGGCCCGCTTCTATGGCTACACCTTC.

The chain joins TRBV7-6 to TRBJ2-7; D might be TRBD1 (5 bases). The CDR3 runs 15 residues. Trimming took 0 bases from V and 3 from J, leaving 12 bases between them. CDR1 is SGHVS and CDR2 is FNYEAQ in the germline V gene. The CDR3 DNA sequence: TGTGCCAGCAGCTTAGCCGGACACCCCTTCTACGAGCAGTACTTC. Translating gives CASSLAGHPFYEQYF.

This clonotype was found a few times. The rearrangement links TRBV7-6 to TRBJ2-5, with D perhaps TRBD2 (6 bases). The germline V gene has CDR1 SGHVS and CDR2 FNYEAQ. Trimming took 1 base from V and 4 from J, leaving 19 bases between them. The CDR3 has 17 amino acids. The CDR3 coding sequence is TGTGCCAGCAGCTTAGTCGGCGGGGTGGAGATCGGAGAGACCCAGTACTTC. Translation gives CASSLVGGVEIGETQYF.

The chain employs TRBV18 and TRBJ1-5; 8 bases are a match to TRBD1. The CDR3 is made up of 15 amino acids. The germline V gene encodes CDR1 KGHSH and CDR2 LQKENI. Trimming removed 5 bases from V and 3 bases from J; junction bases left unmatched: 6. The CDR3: CASSYQGANNQPQHF. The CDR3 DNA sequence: TGTGCCAGCTCATACCAGGGGGCCAACAATCAGCCCCAGCATTTT.

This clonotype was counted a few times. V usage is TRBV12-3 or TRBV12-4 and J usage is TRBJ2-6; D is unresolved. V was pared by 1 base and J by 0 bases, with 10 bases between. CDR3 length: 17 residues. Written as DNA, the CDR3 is TGTGCCAGCAGTTTAGGGGCCGGTTACTCTGGGGCCAACGTCCTGACTTTC. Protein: CASSLGAGYSGANVLTF.

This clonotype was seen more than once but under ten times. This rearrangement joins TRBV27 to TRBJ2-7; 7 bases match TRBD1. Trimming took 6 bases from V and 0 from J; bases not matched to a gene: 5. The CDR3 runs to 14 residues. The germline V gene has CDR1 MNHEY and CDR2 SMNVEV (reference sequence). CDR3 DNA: TGTGCCAGCAGAGCGACAGGGAGCTCCTACGAGCAGTACTTC. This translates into CASRATGSSYEQYF.

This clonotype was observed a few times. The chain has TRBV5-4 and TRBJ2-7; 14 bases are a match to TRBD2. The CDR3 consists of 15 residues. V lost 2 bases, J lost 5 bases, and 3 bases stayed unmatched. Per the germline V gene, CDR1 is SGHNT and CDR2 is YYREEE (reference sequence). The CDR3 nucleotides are TGTGCCAGCAGCTTCGGGACTAGCGGGAGCAACGAGCAGTACTTC. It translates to CASSFGTSGSNEQYF. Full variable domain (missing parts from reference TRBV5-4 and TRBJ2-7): ETGVTQSPTHLIKTRGQQVTLRCSSQSGHNTVSWYQQALGQGPQFIFQYYREEENGRGNFPPRFSGLQFPNYSSELNVNALELDDSALYLCASSFGTSGSNEQYFGPGTRLTVT.

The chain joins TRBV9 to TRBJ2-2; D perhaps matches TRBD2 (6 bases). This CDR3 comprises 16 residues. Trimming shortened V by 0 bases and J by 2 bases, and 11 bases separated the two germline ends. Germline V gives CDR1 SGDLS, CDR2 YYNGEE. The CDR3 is CASSVGGLLNTGELFF. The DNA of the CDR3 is TGTGCCAGCAGCGTAGGTGGACTACTAAACACCGGGGAGCTGTTTTTT.

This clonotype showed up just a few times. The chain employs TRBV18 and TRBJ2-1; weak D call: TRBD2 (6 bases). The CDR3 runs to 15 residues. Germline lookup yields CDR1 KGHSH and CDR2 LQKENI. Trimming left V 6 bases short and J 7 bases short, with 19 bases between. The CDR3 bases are TGTGCCAGCTCCAAAGAGGGACTCAAGGGGAATGAGCAGTTCTTC. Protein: CASSKEGLKGNEQFF. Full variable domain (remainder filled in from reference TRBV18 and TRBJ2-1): NAGVMQNPRHLVRRRGQEARLRCSPMKGHSHVYWYRQLPEEGLKFMVYLQKENIIDESGMPKERFSAEFPKEGPSILRIQQVVRGDSAAYFCASSKEGLKGNEQFFGPGTRLTVL.

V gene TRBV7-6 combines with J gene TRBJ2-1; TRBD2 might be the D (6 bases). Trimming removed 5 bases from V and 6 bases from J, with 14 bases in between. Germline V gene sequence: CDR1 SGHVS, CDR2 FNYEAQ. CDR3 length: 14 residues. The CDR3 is CASSHRLVRNEQFF. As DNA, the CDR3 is TGTGCCAGCAGCCATCGACTAGTGCGCAATGAGCAGTTCTTC.